A selection of T cell receptor beta chains follows, all from one sample in a study of T-cell reconstitution after alpha-beta-depleted transplantation in children. TCRdb independently ran MiXCR on the PCR reads; one entry per CDR3 protein. The sample shows some 600,000 distinct CDR3 sequences, 10% to 15% of them seen only once. Sample: PBMCs, mostly from graft donor cells, taken 360 days after TCRalphabeta/CD19-depleted stem cell transplant. Receptors originate from a male patient younger than 18 who had a stem cell transplant for acute myeloid leukemia, so the T cells may come from the graft donor. Each CDR3 is given with its conserved first and last residue. A D gene is named only where the DNA matches it firmly. Only some rows state a clone size, as once, few, many or a class for expanded clones.

>TRBD2|TRBV7-3|TRBJ2-5|-
TGTGCCAGCAGCTTCAGCGGGAGTAGAAAAGAGACCCAGTACTTC
CASSFSGSRKETQYF
>-|TRBV3-1|TRBJ2-1|-
TGTGCCAGCAGCCAAAGTCGGTATTACAATGAGCAGTTCTTC
CASSQSRYYNEQFF
>-|TRBV20-1|TRBJ2-7|-
TGCAGTGCTAGAGATCTTTTGGGTGAGGGCTCCTACGAGCAGTACTTC
CSARDLLGEGSYEQYF
>TRBD1|TRBV28|TRBJ2-3|-
TGTGCCAGCAGGCGGACAGGGGGGGGCCGCACAGATACGCAGTATTTT
CASRRTGGGRTDTQYF
>-|TRBV29-1|TRBJ2-1|many
TGCAGCGTCAAGACCATGCGGTGGTTGGACAATGAGCAGTTCTTC
CSVKTMRWLDNEQFF
>-|TRBV2|TRBJ2-5|few
TGTGCCAGCAGTGAAGGGCCCCCAATTATGTACTTC
CASSEGPPIMYF
>-|TRBV5-1|TRBJ2-3|many
TGCGCCAGCAGCCCCCGAGGGAAGGGGGATACGCAGTATTTT
CASSPRGKGDTQYF
>-|TRBV13|TRBJ2-7|-
TGTGCCAGCAGCTTACGGCTAAACGAGCAGTACTTC
CASSLRLNEQYF
>-|TRBV6-2/TRBV6-3|TRBJ2-7|few
TGTGCCAGCTTGGCGGGCTACGAGCAGTACTTC
CASLAGYEQYF
>TRBD2|TRBV20-1|TRBJ2-1|-
TGCAGTGCTAGACCCATCCCCCCCGGGACTAGTACCCATGAGCAGTTCTTC
CSARPIPPGTSTHEQFF
>-|TRBV28|TRBJ2-1|many
TGTGCCACCCAGAGAGATTCGACCTACAATGAGCAGTTCTTC
CATQRDSTYNEQFF
>TRBD1|TRBV25-1|TRBJ2-2|-
TGTGCCAGCGACAGGGGAACCGGGGAGCTGTTTTTT
CASDRGTGELFF
>-|TRBV19|TRBJ2-6|few
TGTGCCAGTAGTTTTACACCTATCGGGGCCAACGTCCTGACTTTC
CASSFTPIGANVLTF
>-|TRBV11-3|TRBJ2-1|many
TGTGCCAGCAGCTCCCGGGCCGGAGGATACAATGAGCAGTTCTTC
CASSSRAGGYNEQFF
>TRBD1|TRBV20-1|TRBJ1-1|-
TGCGGACGCAGGACCGGGACAGCGGACACTGAAGCTTTCTTT
CGRRTGTADTEAFF
>-|TRBV6-1|TRBJ1-4|-
TGTGCCAGCAGTGTCAGCACTGAAAAACTGTTTTTT
CASSVSTEKLFF
>TRBD2|TRBV15|TRBJ2-1|-
TGTGCCACCAGGTCCTGGTGGGGGAGGGGCAATGAGCAGTTCTTC
CATRSWWGRGNEQFF
>TRBD2|TRBV28|TRBJ2-5|many
TGTGCCAGCAGTCGACTAGCGGGAGGGTACCAAGAGACCCAGTACTTC
CASSRLAGGYQETQYF
>-|TRBV7-2|TRBJ1-5|few
TGTGCCAGCAGCTTAAAGGGGCCCCGGGGCAATCAGCCCCAGCATTTT
CASSLKGPRGNQPQHF
>-|TRBV20-1|TRBJ1-2|medium-sized
TGCAGTGCTCCCCGTGGGGGGCTCGGCTACACCTTC
CSAPRGGLGYTF
>-|TRBV29-1|TRBJ2-5|-
TGCAGCGTGAACCCGGGGGAGACCCAGTACTTC
CSVNPGETQYF
>-|TRBV20-1|TRBJ2-1|few
TGCAGTGCTAGAGATGAGGCTAGCGCCCAGGCGGGGTTCTTC
CSARDEASAQAGFF
>TRBD1|TRBV20-1|TRBJ1-2|-
TGCAGTGCCCGGAGACAGGGGGCAGTTTTTAACTATGGCTACACCTTC
CSARRQGAVFNYGYTF
>-|TRBV5-1|TRBJ1-2|few
TGCGCCAGCAGCCACGGGACAAATCCTAACTATGGCTACACCTTC
CASSHGTNPNYGYTF
>-|TRBV28|TRBJ1-1|-
TGTGCCACCGCCTCGTACACTGAAGCTTTCTTT
CATASYTEAFF
>-|TRBV12-3/TRBV12-4|TRBJ1-5|-
TGTGCCAGCAGTTTGGGAGGCATCACCCAGCATTTT
CASSLGGITQHF
>TRBD1|TRBV12-5|TRBJ2-2|-
TGTGCTAGTGGTTTGGTACTGGGACAGGGGGGCACCGGGGAGCTGTTTTTT
CASGLVLGQGGTGELFF
>-|TRBV20-1|TRBJ2-1|few
TGCAGCGCCGATTCAGGCCCGGACAATGAGCAGTTCTTC
CSADSGPDNEQFF
>-|TRBV12-3/TRBV12-4|TRBJ1-1|-
TGTGCCAGCAGTTTAAACCGGTTCACTGAAGCTTTCTTT
CASSLNRFTEAFF
>-|TRBV29-1|TRBJ2-2|-
TGCAGCGTTTGTTGGTGTACGGGCTGGGACACCGGGGAGCTGTTTTTT
CSVCWCTGWDTGELFF
>-|TRBV7-8|TRBJ2-1|few
TGTGCCAGCAGCTTAGTACTTGCAACGGGGAATGAGCAGTTCTTC
CASSLVLATGNEQFF
>TRBD2|TRBV10-3|TRBJ2-3|-
TGTGCCATCAGTGAGGAGGTGGGACTAGGGGCAGATACGCAGTATTTT
CAISEEVGLGADTQYF
>-|TRBV18|TRBJ2-5|once
TGTGCCAGCTCACCACCATTGGCCGGGAAGGAGACCCAGTACTTC
CASSPPLAGKETQYF
>TRBD1|TRBV28|TRBJ2-7|-
TGTGCCAGCAGTTTATATGACAGGGTCCCGTACTTC
CASSLYDRVPYF
>TRBD2|TRBV4-1|TRBJ2-3|once
TGCGCCAGCAGCCAAGATATAGCGGGGAGGACAGATACGCAGTATTTT
CASSQDIAGRTDTQYF
>-|TRBV7-9|TRBJ1-1|-
TGTGCCAGCAGCTTATTTGGTCGCCGAACGGCTGAAGCTTTCTTT
CASSLFGRRTAEAFF
>TRBD2|TRBV20-1|TRBJ2-1|many
TGCAGTGCTGCCACGAGCGGGAGGGCCAACGAGCAGTTCTTC
CSAATSGRANEQFF
>TRBD2|TRBV6-5|TRBJ2-1|few
TGTGCCAGCAGCCCTTTCCGAGCGGGAGTACATGAGCAGTTCTTC
CASSPFRAGVHEQFF
>-|TRBV29-1|TRBJ1-4|many
TGCAGCGGACGGGGGAGAGTGTCTGAAAAACTGTTTTTT
CSGRGRVSEKLFF
>-|TRBV5-1|TRBJ2-1|few
TGCGCCAGCAGCTCGAATCCCTACAATGAGCAGTTCTTC
CASSSNPYNEQFF
>-|TRBV4-3|TRBJ2-1|few
TGCGCCAGCAGCCGCCTTCACGGGGCCCCTATCAATGAGCAGTTCTTC
CASSRLHGAPINEQFF
>-|TRBV18|TRBJ2-1|-
TGTGCCAGCTCACAGGGGCCAGCAAGTAGGTACAATGAGCAGTTCTTC
CASSQGPASRYNEQFF
>TRBD2|TRBV6-5|TRBJ2-2|many
TGTGCCAGCAGTTATTGGGCTAGCGGAGACACCGGGGAGCTGTTTTTT
CASSYWASGDTGELFF
>TRBD1|TRBV2|TRBJ1-2|few
TGTGCCAGCAGTCCTGGGACAGGGGGCAATGGCTACACCTTC
CASSPGTGGNGYTF
>-|TRBV20-1|TRBJ1-5|few
TGCAGTGCGGGCGAACCTAATAGCAATCAGCCCCAGCATTTT
CSAGEPNSNQPQHF
>TRBD2|TRBV20-1|TRBJ2-3|many
TGCAGTGCTAGAGTACCCGGGACTAGCGGACGGGATACGCAGTATTTT
CSARVPGTSGRDTQYF
>TRBD2|TRBV18|TRBJ2-7|many
TGTGCCAGCTCACCGAGCGGGGTATACGAGCAGTACTTC
CASSPSGVYEQYF
>TRBD2|TRBV5-1|TRBJ2-7|-
TGCGCCAGCAGGGTTTCCTTCGTCGACTCTAGCGGGAGCTACTACGAGCAGTACTTC
CASRVSFVDSSGSYYEQYF
>-|TRBV7-6|TRBJ2-7|few
TGTGCCAGCAGCTCCCTAGGGTCCCCGAATTACGAGCAGTACTTC
CASSSLGSPNYEQYF
>-|TRBV28|TRBJ2-7|few
TGTGCCAGCAGTTTATTAGACGGGTTGTCCCAGACCTACGAGCAGTACTTC
CASSLLDGLSQTYEQYF
>-|TRBV12-3/TRBV12-4|TRBJ1-3|many
TGTGCCAGCCTTAGGGTCATTCCCGGAAACACCATATATTTT
CASLRVIPGNTIYF